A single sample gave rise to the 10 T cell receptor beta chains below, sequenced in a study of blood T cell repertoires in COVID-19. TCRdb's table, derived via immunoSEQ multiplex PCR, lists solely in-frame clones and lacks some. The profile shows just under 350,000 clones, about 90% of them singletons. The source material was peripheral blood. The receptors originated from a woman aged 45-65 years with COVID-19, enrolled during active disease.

CDR3 sequence reads: CASSHLDRGLYNEQFF. The CDR3 DNA is TGTGCCAGTAGTCACTTGGACAGGGGTCTCTACAATGAGCAGTTCTTC. The gene calls are TRBV19 and TRBJ2-1; 9 bases fit TRBD1. Germline CDR1 reads LNHDA; CDR2 reads SQIVND (reference sequence). This CDR3 contains 16 residues. The V segment lost 5 bases and the J segment 3 bases; nucleotides outside the gene matches: 8.

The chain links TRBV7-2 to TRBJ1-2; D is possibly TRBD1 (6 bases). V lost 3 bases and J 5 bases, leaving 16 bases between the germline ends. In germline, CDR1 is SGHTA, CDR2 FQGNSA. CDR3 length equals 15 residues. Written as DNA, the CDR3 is TGTGCCAGCAGCTTGACCACAGGGAGAATTTATGGCTACACCTTC. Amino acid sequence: CASSLTTGRIYGYTF.

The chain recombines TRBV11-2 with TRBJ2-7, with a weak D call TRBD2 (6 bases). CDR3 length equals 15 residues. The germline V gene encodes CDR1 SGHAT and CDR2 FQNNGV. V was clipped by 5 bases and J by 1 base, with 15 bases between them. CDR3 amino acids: CASSPYWAGSYEQYF. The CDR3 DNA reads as TGTGCCAGCAGCCCATACTGGGCGGGATCCTACGAGCAGTACTTC.

The CDR3: CASSSRASGAHNEQFF. CDR3 nucleotide sequence: TGCGCCAGCAGCTCAAGGGCTAGCGGGGCTCACAATGAGCAGTTCTTC. The chain carries TRBV5-1 and TRBJ2-1, with TRBD2 matching 9 bases. Unmatched junction bases numbered 9, after V lost 3 bases and J lost 5 bases. Germline assignment: CDR1 SGHRS and CDR2 YFSETQ. The CDR3 is 16 amino acids.

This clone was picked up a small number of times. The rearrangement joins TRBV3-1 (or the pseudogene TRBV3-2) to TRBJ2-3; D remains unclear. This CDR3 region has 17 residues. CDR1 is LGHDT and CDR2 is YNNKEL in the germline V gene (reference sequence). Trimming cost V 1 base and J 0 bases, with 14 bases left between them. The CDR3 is CASSQVPRLFSTDTQYF. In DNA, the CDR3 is TGTGCCAGCAGCCAAGTCCCGCGGTTATTTAGCACAGATACGCAGTATTTT.

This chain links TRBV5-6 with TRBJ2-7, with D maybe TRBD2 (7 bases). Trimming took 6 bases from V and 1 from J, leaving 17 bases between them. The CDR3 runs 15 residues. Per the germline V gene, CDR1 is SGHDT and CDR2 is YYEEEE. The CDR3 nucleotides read TGTGCCAGCACCCAAAGGGGAGGGGGTTCCTACGAGCAGTACTTC. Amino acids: CASTQRGGGSYEQYF.

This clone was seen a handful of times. For the CDR3, the DNA is TGTGCCAGCAGTGAATCGGAACTAGCGGGAGATTTCTACGAGCAGTACTTC. Its translation is CASSESELAGDFYEQYF. V and J are TRBV6-1 and TRBJ2-7; 11 nucleotides agree with TRBD2. V shed 2 bases, J shed 3 bases, and the junction held 9 bases outside the gene matches. Germline-derived CDR1 and CDR2 are MNHNS and SASEGT. CDR3 length equals 17 residues.

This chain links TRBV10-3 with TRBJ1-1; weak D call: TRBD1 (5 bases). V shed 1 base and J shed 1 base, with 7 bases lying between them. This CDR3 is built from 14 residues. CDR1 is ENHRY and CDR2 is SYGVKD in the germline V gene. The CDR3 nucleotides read TGTGCCATCAGTGAGTTGGGGGGGAACACTGAAGCTTTCTTT. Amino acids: CAISELGGNTEAFF.

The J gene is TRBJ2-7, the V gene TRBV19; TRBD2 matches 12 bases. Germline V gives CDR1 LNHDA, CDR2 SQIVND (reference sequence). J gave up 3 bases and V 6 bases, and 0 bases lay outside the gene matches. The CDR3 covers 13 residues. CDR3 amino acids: CASRTSGSYEQYF. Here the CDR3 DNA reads TGTGCCAGTAGGACTAGCGGGAGCTACGAGCAGTACTTC.

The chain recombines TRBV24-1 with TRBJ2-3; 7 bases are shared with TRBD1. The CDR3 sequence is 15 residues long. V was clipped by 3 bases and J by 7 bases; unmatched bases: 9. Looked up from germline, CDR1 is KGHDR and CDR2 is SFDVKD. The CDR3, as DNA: TGTGCCACCAGTGATCCTAACGACAGGGTAAATACGCAGTATTTT. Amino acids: CATSDPNDRVNTQYF.